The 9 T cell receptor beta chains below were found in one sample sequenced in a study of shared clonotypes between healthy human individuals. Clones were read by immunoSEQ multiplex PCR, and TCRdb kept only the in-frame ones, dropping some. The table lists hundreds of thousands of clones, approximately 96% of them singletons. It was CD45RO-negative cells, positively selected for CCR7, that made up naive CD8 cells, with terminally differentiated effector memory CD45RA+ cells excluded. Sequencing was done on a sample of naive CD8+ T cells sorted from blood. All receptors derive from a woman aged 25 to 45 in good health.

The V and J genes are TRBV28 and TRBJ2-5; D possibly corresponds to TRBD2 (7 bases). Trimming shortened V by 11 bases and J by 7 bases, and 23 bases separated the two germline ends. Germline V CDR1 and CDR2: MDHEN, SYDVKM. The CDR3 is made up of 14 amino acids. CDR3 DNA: TGTGCCTCAAAGATGATGGGGGAGGGGGGGACCCAGTACTTC. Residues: CASKMMGEGGTQYF.

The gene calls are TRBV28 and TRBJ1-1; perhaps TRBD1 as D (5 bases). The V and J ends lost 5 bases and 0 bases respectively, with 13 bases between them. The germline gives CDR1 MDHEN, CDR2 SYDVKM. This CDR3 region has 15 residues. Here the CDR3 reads CASSPTDRMNTEAFF. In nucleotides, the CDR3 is TGTGCCAGCAGTCCCACCGACAGAATGAACACTGAAGCTTTCTTT.

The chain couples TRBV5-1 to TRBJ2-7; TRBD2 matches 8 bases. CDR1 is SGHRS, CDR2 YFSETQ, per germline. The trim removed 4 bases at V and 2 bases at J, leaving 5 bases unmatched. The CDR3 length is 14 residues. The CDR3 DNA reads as TGCGCCAGCAGCACTAGCGGAACAGCCTACGAGCAGTACTTC. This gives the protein CASSTSGTAYEQYF.

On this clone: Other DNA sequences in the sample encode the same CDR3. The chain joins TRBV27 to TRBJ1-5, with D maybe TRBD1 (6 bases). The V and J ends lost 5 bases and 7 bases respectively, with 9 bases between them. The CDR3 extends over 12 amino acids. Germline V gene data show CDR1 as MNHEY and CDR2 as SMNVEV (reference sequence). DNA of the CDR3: TGTGCCAGCAGTACAGGGAACCAGCCCCAGCATTTT. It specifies CASSTGNQPQHF.

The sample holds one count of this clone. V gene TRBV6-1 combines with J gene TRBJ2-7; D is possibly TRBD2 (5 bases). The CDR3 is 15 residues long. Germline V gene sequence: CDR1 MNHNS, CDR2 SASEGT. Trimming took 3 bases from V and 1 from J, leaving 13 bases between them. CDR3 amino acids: CASSDFEGWSYEQYF. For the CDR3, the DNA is TGTGCCAGCAGTGACTTCGAGGGTTGGTCCTACGAGCAGTACTTC.

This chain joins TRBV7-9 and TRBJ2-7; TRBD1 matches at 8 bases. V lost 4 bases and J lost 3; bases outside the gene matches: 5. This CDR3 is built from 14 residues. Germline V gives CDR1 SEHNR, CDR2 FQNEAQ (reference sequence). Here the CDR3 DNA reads TGTGCCAGCAGCTCCAGGGGGCAGAGCTACGAGCAGTACTTC. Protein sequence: CASSSRGQSYEQYF. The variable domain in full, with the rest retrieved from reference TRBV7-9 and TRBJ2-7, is DTGVSQNPRHKITKRGQNVTFRCDPISEHNRLYWYRQTLGQGPEFLTYFQNEAQLEKSRLLSDRFSAERPKGSFSTLEIQRTEQGDSAMYLCASSSRGQSYEQYFGPGTRLTVT.

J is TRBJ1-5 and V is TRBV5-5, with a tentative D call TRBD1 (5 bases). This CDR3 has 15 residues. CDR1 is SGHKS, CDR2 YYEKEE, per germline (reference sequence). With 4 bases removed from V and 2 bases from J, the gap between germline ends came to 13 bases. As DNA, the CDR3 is TGTGCCAGCAGCCCCGGCGGGGGTGGCAATCAGCCCCAGCATTTT. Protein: CASSPGGGGNQPQHF.

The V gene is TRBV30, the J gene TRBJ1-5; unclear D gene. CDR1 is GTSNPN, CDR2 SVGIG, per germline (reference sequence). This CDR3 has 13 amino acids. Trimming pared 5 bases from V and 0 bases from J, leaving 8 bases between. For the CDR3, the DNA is TGTGCCTGGGGCAGCTATAGCAATCAGCCCCAGCATTTT. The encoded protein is CAWGSYSNQPQHF.

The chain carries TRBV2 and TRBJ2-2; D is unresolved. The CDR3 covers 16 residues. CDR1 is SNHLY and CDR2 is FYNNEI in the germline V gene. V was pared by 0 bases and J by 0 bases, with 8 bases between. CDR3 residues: CASSEAWRANTGELFF. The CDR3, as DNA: TGTGCCAGCAGTGAAGCGTGGAGAGCGAACACCGGGGAGCTGTTTTTT.